This T cell receptor beta chain was profiled in a study of cytomegalovirus exposure and HLA in healthy donors. Study overall: An earlier analysis found 110 million or so unique TCR beta sequences from about 190 million T cells.

With regard to this clone: The target antigen is unknown.

Findings and caveats of the study: The majority of CMV-associated TCR beta chains were reported as apparently HLA-restricted in a later analysis.

Primers included in the PCR were 60 Vbeta and 13 Jbeta primers. How the authors handled the data: Later reanalysis found 80 million or so unique TCR beta chains, around 10 million of them shared. Clones were sequenced by immunoSEQ multiplex PCR, and TCRdb holds only the in-frame ones, with some missing. V and J calls and clone size are given by that table; D and trimming were obtained from the DNA. The repertoire holds approximately 240,000 clones, about three quarters seen once, with roughly 2.5% in the top ten. The length of the CDR3 is 13 residues. The germline gives CDR1 SEHNR, CDR2 FQNEAQ (reference sequence). Unmatched junction bases numbered 3, after V lost 8 bases and J lost 1 base.

The V and J genes are TRBV7-9 and TRBJ1-1; 8 positions match TRBD1. Specimen: PBMCs. The origin of this receptor is an older woman in good health and CMV-seropositive. The CDR3 protein is CASQGQGNTEAFF. For the CDR3, the DNA is TGTGCCAGCCAAGGACAGGGGAACACTGAAGCTTTCTTT.